This passage covers 10 T cell receptor beta chains from one sample sequenced in a study of radiotherapy plus CTLA-4 blockade in lung cancer (dated by TCRdb to the late 2010s). Receptors were amplified or captured by the immunoSEQ multiplex PCR assay. TCRdb stores this immuneACCESS table with in-frame sequences only. Part of the clones is absent; in the studies checked, under half of the shortfall reflects unresolved V genes, and no reason is known for the rest. Here the sample has some 32,000 clones; roughly 77% occur a single time. Approximately 25% of the sample is held by the ten biggest clonotypes. Sample: peripheral blood, taken from a patient treated with radiotherapy plus ipilimumab. Receptors originate from a human donor with non-small cell lung cancer that progressed on radiotherapy plus ipilimumab.

The rearrangement links TRBV6-1 to TRBJ1-5; 9 nucleotides match TRBD1. Trimming took 9 bases from V and 2 from J; bases not matched to a gene: 8. Germline V gives CDR1 MNHNS, CDR2 SASEGT. This CDR3 has 15 amino acids. This CDR3 is CASSPGQGGNQPQHF. CDR3 coding DNA: TGTGCCAGTTCCCCGGGACAGGGCGGCAATCAGCCCCAGCATTTT.

This chain connects TRBV29-1 to TRBJ2-7; 10 bases are shared with TRBD1. From germline, CDR1 is SQVTM and CDR2 ANQGSEA. The J segment lost 2 bases and the V segment lost 6 bases, leaving 7 bases of the junction unmatched. The CDR3 has 14 residues. CDR3 DNA sequence: TGCAGCGTCTCCGGACAGGGGGGTCCCTACGAGCAGTACTTC. This encodes CSVSGQGGPYEQYF.

The chain combines TRBV20-1 with TRBJ2-7; D not certain. The CDR3 extends over 11 amino acids. Trimming left V 3 bases short and J 3 bases short, with 6 bases between. Germline V gives CDR1 DFQATT, CDR2 SNEGSKA (reference sequence). As DNA, the CDR3 is TGCAGTGCTAGTCTCAGCTACGAGCAGTACTTC. Translating it yields CSASLSYEQYF.

This clone is a singleton in its sample. This sequence joins TRBV2 and TRBJ2-7, with a weak D call TRBD1 (7 bases). CDR3 length equals 15 residues. Deletions cut 2 bases from V and 1 base from J, with 12 bases between. CDR1 and CDR2 from the germline V gene are SNHLY and FYNNEI. In DNA form, the CDR3 reads TGTGCCAGCAGTGAATTGCAGGGGGGTTCCTACGAGCAGTACTTC. It specifies CASSELQGGSYEQYF. The whole variable domain, filled in from reference TRBV2 and TRBJ2-7, reads EPEVTQTPSHQVTQMGQEVILRCVPISNHLYFYWYRQILGQKVEFLVSFYNNEISEKSEIFDDQFSVERPDGSNFTLKIRSTKLEDSAMYFCASSELQGGSYEQYFGPGTRLTVT.

This chain connects TRBV19 to TRBJ2-1, with D perhaps matching TRBD1 (7 bases). V lost 9 bases to trimming and J lost 5 bases, with 11 bases between them. This CDR3 contains 12 residues. Germline V gene lookup returns CDR1 LNHDA and CDR2 SQIVND (reference sequence). The CDR3 spells CASRGADNEQFF. DNA of the CDR3: TGTGCCAGCAGGGGGGCTGACAATGAGCAGTTCTTC.

The chain is built from TRBV6-5 and TRBJ2-7; 13 bases line up with TRBD2. The CDR3 consists of 14 residues. V trimming: 6 bases; J trimming: 4 bases; junction bases outside the gene matches: 3. From germline, CDR1 is MNHEY and CDR2 SVGAGI. This chain's CDR3 is CASRRTSGGYEQYF. The CDR3, as DNA: TGTGCCAGCAGACGGACTAGCGGGGGATACGAGCAGTACTTC.

The CDR3, as DNA: TGTGCCAGCAGTGGTAGGACAGGCGACAATGAGCAGTTCTTC. Protein: CASSGRTGDNEQFF. The chain links TRBV2 to TRBJ2-1, with TRBD1 matching 7 bases. CDR1 is SNHLY and CDR2 is FYNNEI in the germline V gene. The CDR3 totals 14 residues. J gave up 5 bases and V 4 bases, and 5 bases lay outside the gene matches.

The chain uses TRBV29-1 and TRBJ2-1; 12 nucleotides line up with TRBD2. CDR3 size: 14 residues. V lost 7 bases, J lost 9 bases, and 10 bases stayed unmatched. Germline CDR1 is SQVTM and CDR2 is ANQGSEA. CDR3 nucleotides: TGCAGCGCCGTACTAGCGGGGGGACGAACTGAGCAGTTCTTC. Protein product: CSAVLAGGRTEQFF.

The V call is TRBV7-6, the J call TRBJ2-5; tentative D call: TRBD1 (6 bases). The J call may not be correct, given that the DNA end is closer to TRBJ2-7. The CDR3 loop spans 14 amino acids. Germline CDR1 reads SGHVS; CDR2 reads FNYEAQ. The CDR3 protein is CASSSRGTVYEQYF. The CDR3 DNA sequence: TGTGCCAGCAGCTCCAGGGGTACCGTCTACGAGCAGTACTTC.

The rearrangement joins TRBV2 to TRBJ2-7; maybe TRBD1 (5 bases). CDR3 size: 12 residues. Germline V gives CDR1 SNHLY, CDR2 FYNNEI. V was cut by 6 bases and J by 3 bases, with 9 bases left in between. CDR3 DNA sequence: TGTGCCAGCAGACGTGACAGCTACGAGCAGTACTTC. Translation: CASRRDSYEQYF.